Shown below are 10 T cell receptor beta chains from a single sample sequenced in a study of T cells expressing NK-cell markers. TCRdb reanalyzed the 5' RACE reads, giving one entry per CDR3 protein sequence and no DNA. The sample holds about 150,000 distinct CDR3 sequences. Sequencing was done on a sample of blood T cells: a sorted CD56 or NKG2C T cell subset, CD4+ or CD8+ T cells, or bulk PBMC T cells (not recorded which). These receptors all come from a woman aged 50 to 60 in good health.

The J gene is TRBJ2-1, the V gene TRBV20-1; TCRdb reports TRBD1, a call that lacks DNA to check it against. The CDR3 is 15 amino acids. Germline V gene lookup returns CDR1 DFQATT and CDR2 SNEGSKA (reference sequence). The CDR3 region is CSARGSRDNHNEQFF.

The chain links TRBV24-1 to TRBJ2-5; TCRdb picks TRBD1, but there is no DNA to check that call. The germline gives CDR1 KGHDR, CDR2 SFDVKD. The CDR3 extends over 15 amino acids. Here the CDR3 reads CATSDRGTDEETQYF.

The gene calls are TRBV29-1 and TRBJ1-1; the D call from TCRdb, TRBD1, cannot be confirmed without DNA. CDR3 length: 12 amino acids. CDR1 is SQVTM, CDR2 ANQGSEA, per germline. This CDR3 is CSVNRQNTEAFF.

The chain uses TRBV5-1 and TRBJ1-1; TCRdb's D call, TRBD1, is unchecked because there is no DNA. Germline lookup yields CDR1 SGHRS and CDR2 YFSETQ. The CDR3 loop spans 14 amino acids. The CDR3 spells CASSFRDLNTEAFF.

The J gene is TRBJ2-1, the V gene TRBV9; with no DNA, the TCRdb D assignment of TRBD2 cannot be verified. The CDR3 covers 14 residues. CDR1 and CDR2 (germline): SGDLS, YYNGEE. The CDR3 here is CASSVEASSDEQFF.

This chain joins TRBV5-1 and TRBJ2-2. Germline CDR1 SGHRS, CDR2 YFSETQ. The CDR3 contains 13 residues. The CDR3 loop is CASSLEQSGELFF.

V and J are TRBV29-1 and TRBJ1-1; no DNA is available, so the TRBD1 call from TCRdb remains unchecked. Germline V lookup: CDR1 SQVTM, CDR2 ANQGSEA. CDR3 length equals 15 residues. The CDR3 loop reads CSARTGTDTNTEAFF. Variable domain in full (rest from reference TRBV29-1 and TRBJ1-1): SAVISQKPSRDICQRGTSLTIQCQVDSQVTMMFWYRQQPGQSLTLIATANQGSEATYESGFVIDKFPISRPNLTFSTLTVSNMSPEDSSIYLCSARTGTDTNTEAFFGQGTRLTVV.

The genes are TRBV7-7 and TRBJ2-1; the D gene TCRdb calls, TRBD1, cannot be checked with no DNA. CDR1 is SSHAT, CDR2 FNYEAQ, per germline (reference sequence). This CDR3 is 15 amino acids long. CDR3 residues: CASSSLNRGINEQFF.

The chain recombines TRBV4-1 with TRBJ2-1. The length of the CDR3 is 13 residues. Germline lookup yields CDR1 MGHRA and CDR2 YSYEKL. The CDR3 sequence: CASSLLVENEQFF.

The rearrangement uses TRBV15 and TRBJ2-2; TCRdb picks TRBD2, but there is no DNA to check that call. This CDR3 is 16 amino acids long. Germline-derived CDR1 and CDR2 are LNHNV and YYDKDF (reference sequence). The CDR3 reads CATSSLSGSPTGELFF. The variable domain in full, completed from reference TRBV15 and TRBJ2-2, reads DAMVIQNPRYQVTQFGKPVTLSCSQTLNHNVMYWYQQKSSQAPKLLFHYYDKDFNNEADTPDNFQSRRPNTSFCFLDIRSPGLGDTAMYLCATSSLSGSPTGELFFGEGSRLTVL.